The sequence of this TCR beta chain was determined in a study of vaccination and CD4 T cells after COVID-19. Per the germline V gene, CDR1 is MNHNS and CDR2 is SASEGT. The V end was cut by 5 bases, the J end by 1 base, with 11 bases between. The CDR3 spans 14 residues. Scientists ran DNA taken from cultured CD4+ T cells through the Oncomine TCR Beta short-read assay for sequencing. TCRdb processed the PCR reads anew with MiXCR; each CDR3 protein has one entry. This table has 20,000 or so distinct CDR3 sequences, 40% to 50% appearing once. Time point described: late sampling 161 to 241 days after vaccination in a few convalescent patients. The treatment was: 10-day PBMC culture with coronavirus spike peptide pools or control peptides (ViraFEST assay). This clonotype was detected only a few times. Its matching antigen is unknown.

The sequencing here drew on CD4+ T cells from blood, cultured in vitro, taken about 7 months after SARS-CoV-2 vaccination. The TCR originated in a human donor who had recovered from COVID-19. The chain links TRBV6-1 to TRBJ2-5, with D maybe TRBD1 (6 bases). CDR3 amino acids: CASSRQGTQETQYF. In nucleotides, the CDR3 is TGTGCCAGCAGTCGCCAGGGGACCCAAGAGACCCAGTACTTC.